Each of the 6 T cell receptor beta chains below was sequenced from the same sample in a study of siplizumab effects on memory and regulatory T cells. Generated by immunoSEQ multiplex PCR, the TCRdb table keeps only in-frame clones and is missing some. The repertoire holds about 100,000 clones, with about 94% as singletons. Sequences were obtained from non-Treg CD4+ T cells sorted from blood. The receptors derive from a human donor in good health.

This clone is a singleton in its sample. The rearrangement links TRBV5-1 to TRBJ2-5; D is perhaps TRBD1 (6 bases). The CDR3 is made up of 16 amino acids. With 5 bases removed from V and 1 base from J, the gap between germline ends came to 18 bases. CDR1 SGHRS and CDR2 YFSETQ come from the germline V gene. CDR3 in DNA: TGCGCCAGCAGACGAACACCTGGGACAACCCAAGAGACCCAGTACTTC. Protein: CASRRTPGTTQETQYF. Full variable domain (missing parts from reference TRBV5-1 and TRBJ2-5): KAGVTQTPRYLIKTRGQQVTLSCSPISGHRSVSWYQQTPGQGLQFLFEYFSETQRNKGNFPGRFSGRQFSNSRSEMNVSTLELGDSALYLCASRRTPGTTQETQYFGPGTRLLVL.

The chain joins TRBV11-3 to TRBJ2-1, with 9 nucleotides matching TRBD1. After removal of 5 bases from V and 6 bases from J, the junction contained 11 bases not matched to a gene. The CDR3 length is 16 residues. Germline CDR1 and CDR2: SGHNT and YENEEA. CDR3 DNA: TGTGCCAGCAGCCCCATGGGGGACAGGGTGGGCAATGAGCAGTTCTTC. Encoded protein: CASSPMGDRVGNEQFF.

V gene TRBV18 combines with J gene TRBJ2-1, with 8 bases aligning to TRBD2. The CDR3 extends over 18 amino acids. CDR1 is KGHSH and CDR2 is LQKENI in the germline V gene. The V gene end was trimmed by 4 bases and the J gene end by 2 bases; junction bases not matched to a gene: 13. CDR3 amino acids: CASSLSTSAGEPYNEQFF. The DNA for the CDR3 is TGTGCCAGCTCACTATCGACTAGCGCGGGGGAGCCCTACAATGAGCAGTTCTTC.

This chain connects TRBV27 to TRBJ2-7, with D perhaps given as TRBD1 or TRBD2 (5 bases each). The CDR3 sequence is 15 residues long. CDR1 is MNHEY, CDR2 SMNVEV, per germline (reference sequence). Trimming removed 6 bases at V and 1 base at J, with 16 bases between. CDR3 in amino acids: CASRGSRDPSYEQYF. The CDR3 DNA sequence: TGTGCCAGCAGGGGGAGCCGGGACCCTTCCTACGAGCAGTACTTC.

The chain is built from TRBV5-1 and TRBJ2-2; D is possibly TRBD1 (6 bases). The germline gives CDR1 SGHRS, CDR2 YFSETQ. With 0 bases removed from V and 1 base from J, the gap between germline ends came to 7 bases. This CDR3 spans 15 amino acids. The CDR3 loop reads CASSLVQGNTGELFF. The CDR3 DNA sequence: TGCGCCAGCAGCTTGGTACAGGGGAACACCGGGGAGCTGTTTTTT.

This chain links TRBV6-5 with TRBJ1-2; a possible D gene is TRBD1 (5 bases). The CDR3 is 14 residues long. Trimming left V 0 bases short and J 4 bases short, with 9 bases between. Germline CDR1 is MNHEY and CDR2 is SVGAGI. CDR3 residues: CASSYSGQPYGYTF. In nucleotides, the CDR3 is TGTGCCAGCAGTTACTCGGGGCAGCCCTATGGCTACACCTTC.